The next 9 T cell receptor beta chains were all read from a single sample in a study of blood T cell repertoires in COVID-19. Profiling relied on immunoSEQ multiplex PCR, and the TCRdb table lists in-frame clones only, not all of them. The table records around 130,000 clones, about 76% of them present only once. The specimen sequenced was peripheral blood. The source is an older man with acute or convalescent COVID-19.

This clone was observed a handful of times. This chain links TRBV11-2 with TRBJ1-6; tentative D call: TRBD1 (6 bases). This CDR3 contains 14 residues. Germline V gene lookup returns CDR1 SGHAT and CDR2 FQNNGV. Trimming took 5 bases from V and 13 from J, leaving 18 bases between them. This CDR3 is CASSLAGVGHPLHF. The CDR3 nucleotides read TGTGCCAGCAGCCTTGCAGGGGTTGGTCATCCCCTCCACTTT. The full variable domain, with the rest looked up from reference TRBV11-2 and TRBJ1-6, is EAGVAQSPRYKIIEKRQSVAFWCNPISGHATLYWYQQILGQGPKLLIQFQNNGVVDDSQLPKDRFSAERLKGVDSTLKIQPAKLEDSAVYLCASSLAGVGHPLHFGNGTRLTVT.

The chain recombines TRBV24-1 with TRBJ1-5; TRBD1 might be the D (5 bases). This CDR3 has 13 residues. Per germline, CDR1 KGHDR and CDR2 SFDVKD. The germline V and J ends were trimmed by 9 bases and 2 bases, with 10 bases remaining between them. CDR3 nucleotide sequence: TGTGCCACCGGGGCGAGTGGCAATCAGCCCCAGCATTTT. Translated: CATGASGNQPQHF.

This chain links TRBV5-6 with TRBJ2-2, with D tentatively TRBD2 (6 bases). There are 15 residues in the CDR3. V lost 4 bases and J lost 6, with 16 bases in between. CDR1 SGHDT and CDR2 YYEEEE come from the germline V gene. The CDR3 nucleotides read TGTGCCAGCAGCCTAGGGACTTTCAACGCCGGGGAGCTGTTTTTT. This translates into CASSLGTFNAGELFF.

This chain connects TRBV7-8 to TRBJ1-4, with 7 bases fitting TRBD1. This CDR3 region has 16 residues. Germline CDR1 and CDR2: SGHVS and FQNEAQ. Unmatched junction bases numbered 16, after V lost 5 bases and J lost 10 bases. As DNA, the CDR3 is TGTGCCAGCAGCCCCGCGGTGGGGCAGGGGGGCGGAAAACTGTTTTTT. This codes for CASSPAVGQGGGKLFF.

The CDR3 here is CASSLVSRAPANYGYTF. CDR3 nucleotides: TGTGCCAGCAGCTTGGTGAGCAGGGCCCCAGCTAACTATGGCTACACCTTC. This sequence joins TRBV5-6 and TRBJ1-2; tentative D call: TRBD1 (5 bases). Germline assignment: CDR1 SGHDT and CDR2 YYEEEE. The ends were cut back, 0 bases at V and 0 bases at J, with 15 bases in the middle. This CDR3 contains 17 residues.

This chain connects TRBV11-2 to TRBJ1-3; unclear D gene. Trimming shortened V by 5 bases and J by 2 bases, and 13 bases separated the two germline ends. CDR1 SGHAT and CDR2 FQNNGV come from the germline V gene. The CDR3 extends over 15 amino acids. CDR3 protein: CASSERVQPGNTIYF. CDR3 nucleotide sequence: TGTGCCAGCAGCGAGAGGGTGCAGCCTGGAAACACCATATATTTT.

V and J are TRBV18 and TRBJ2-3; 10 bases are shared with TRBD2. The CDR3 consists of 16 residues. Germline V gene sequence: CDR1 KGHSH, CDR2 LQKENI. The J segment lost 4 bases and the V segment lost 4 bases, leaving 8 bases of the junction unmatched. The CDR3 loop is CASSLSLAGRADTQYF. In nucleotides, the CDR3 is TGTGCCAGCTCACTCTCACTAGCGGGGCGGGCAGATACGCAGTATTTT.

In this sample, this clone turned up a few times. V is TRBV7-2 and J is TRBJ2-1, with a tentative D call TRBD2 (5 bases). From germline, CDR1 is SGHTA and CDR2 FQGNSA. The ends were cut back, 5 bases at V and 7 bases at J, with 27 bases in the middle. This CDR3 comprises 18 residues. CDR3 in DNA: TGTGCCAGCAGCCCCGGAGGCCTAGGCGGGCTTAGAGGGAATGAGCAGTTCTTC. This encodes CASSPGGLGGLRGNEQFF.

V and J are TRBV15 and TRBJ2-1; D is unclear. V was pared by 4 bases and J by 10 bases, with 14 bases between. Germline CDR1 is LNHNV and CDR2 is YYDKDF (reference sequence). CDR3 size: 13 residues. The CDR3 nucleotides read TGTGCCACCAGCACTAACTACAAAGCCGAGCAGTTCTTC. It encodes CATSTNYKAEQFF.